Below are 18 T cell receptor beta chains sequenced from a single sample in a study of a mutant IDH1 vaccine in newly diagnosed glioma. These receptors lack a known antigen. Libraries were prepared by immunoSEQ multiplex PCR; TCRdb keeps only in-frame clonotypes and omits some of them. The sample includes more than 35,000 clones, around 75% of them seen just once. Time point specified: week 47, end of study. One vaccine dose held 300 ug of mutant IDH1 20-mer peptide and came with topical imiquimod. The specimen comprised PBMCs, sampled from a glioma patient whose treatment included an IDH1 peptide vaccine. These receptors were taken from a man aged 35-49 years with glioma.

In its sample, this clone was seen a few times. The chain links TRBV5-1 to TRBJ2-5; 8 bases map to TRBD1. Germline V gene data show CDR1 as SGHRS and CDR2 as YFSETQ. This CDR3 is 15 amino acids long. Trimming took 1 base from V and 1 from J; bases not matched to a gene: 3. Here the CDR3 DNA reads TGCGCCAGCAGCTTGTCCAGGGGGCCCCAAGAGACCCAGTACTTC. This gives the protein CASSLSRGPQETQYF. Variable domain in full (rest from reference TRBV5-1 and TRBJ2-5): KAGVTQTPRYLIKTRGQQVTLSCSPISGHRSVSWYQQTPGQGLQFLFEYFSETQRNKGNFPGRFSGRQFSNSRSEMNVSTLELGDSALYLCASSLSRGPQETQYFGPGTRLLVL.

This chain links TRBV11-3 with TRBJ2-3; TRBD1 aligns across 7 bases. This CDR3 has 17 amino acids. Germline V gene lookup returns CDR1 SGHNT and CDR2 YENEEA. V dropped 4 bases and J dropped 3; count of bases not matched to a gene: 13. CDR3 loop: CASSSPSTGVGTDTQYF. The CDR3 bases are TGTGCCAGCAGCTCCCCATCTACAGGGGTCGGAACAGATACGCAGTATTTT.

The chain combines TRBV6-1 with TRBJ2-2; D is perhaps TRBD1 or TRBD2 (5 bases each). Germline V gene lookup returns CDR1 MNHNS and CDR2 SASEGT. Trimming shortened V by 7 bases and J by 9 bases, and 15 bases separated the two germline ends. The CDR3 contains 13 residues. The CDR3 DNA sequence: TGTGCCAGCACTAGCTTGTGGGGCCGGGAGCTGTTTTTT. It specifies CASTSLWGRELFF.

This chain uses TRBV6-5 with TRBJ2-2; D gene uncertain. Deletions cut 5 bases from V and 8 bases from J, with 12 bases between. This CDR3 spans 13 amino acids. Germline-derived CDR1 and CDR2 are MNHEY and SVGAGI. The CDR3 region is CASSPVREGELFF. CDR3 coding DNA: TGTGCCAGCAGTCCTGTTCGCGAGGGGGAGCTGTTTTTT.

The chain recombines TRBV4-2 with TRBJ1-4; TRBD1 is a possible D gene (5 bases). The V and J ends lost 0 bases and 2 bases respectively, with 13 bases between them. The CDR3 has 17 residues. CDR1 and CDR2 from the germline V gene are LGHNA and YNFKEQ. CDR3 sequence (DNA): TGTGCCAGCAGCCAAGACCATGATGGGGGTACTAATGAAAAACTGTTTTTT. It yields the protein CASSQDHDGGTNEKLFF.

The chain recombines TRBV19 with TRBJ1-1, with D maybe TRBD1 (6 bases). In germline, CDR1 is LNHDA, CDR2 SQIVND (reference sequence). CDR3 length: 15 amino acids. The V end was cut by 6 bases, the J end by 5 bases, with 19 bases between. The CDR3 sequence: CASRSPGGRETEAFF. CDR3 DNA: TGTGCCAGTAGGTCGCCGGGGGGGCGCGAGACTGAAGCTTTCTTT.

CDR3 in amino acids: CASKWGLLNTEAFF. Written as DNA, the CDR3 is TGTGCCAGCAAGTGGGGTCTTCTGAACACTGAAGCTTTCTTT. The chain joins TRBV5-6 to TRBJ1-1; D not resolved. V was cut by 6 bases and J by 0 bases, with 12 bases left in between. Germline CDR1 SGHDT, CDR2 YYEEEE. This CDR3 is 14 amino acids long.

The chain employs TRBV7-9 and TRBJ2-6, with 7 positions matching TRBD1. This CDR3 contains 18 residues. V was pared by 5 bases and J by 0 bases, with 10 bases of the junction left unmatched. CDR1 and CDR2 from the germline V gene are SEHNR and FQNEAQ (reference sequence). CDR3 sequence: CASSHTGQPGSGANVLTF. CDR3 DNA sequence: TGTGCCAGCAGCCACACGGGACAGCCTGGCTCTGGGGCCAACGTCCTGACTTTC.

CDR3 sequence: CSVRAGVETQYF. CDR3 in DNA: TGCAGCGTAAGGGCGGGAGTTGAGACCCAGTACTTC. This sequence joins TRBV29-1 and TRBJ2-5; TRBD2 matches 7 bases. The V and J ends lost 6 bases and 5 bases, in that order; junction bases with no gene match: 6. Per germline, CDR1 SQVTM and CDR2 ANQGSEA. This CDR3 comprises 12 residues.

The chain combines TRBV19 with TRBJ1-2; tentative D call: TRBD1 (5 bases). Trimming shortened V by 0 bases and J by 6 bases, and 11 bases separated the two germline ends. Germline V lookup: CDR1 LNHDA, CDR2 SQIVND (reference sequence). This CDR3 region has 14 residues. This chain's CDR3 is CASSIDAEGNGYTF. The CDR3 bases are TGTGCCAGTAGTATAGATGCAGAGGGGAATGGCTACACCTTC.

This chain links TRBV15 with TRBJ1-2; TRBD1 might be the D (5 bases). V gave up 0 bases and J gave up 3 bases, with 8 bases separating them. This CDR3 contains 14 residues. Germline V gives CDR1 LNHNV, CDR2 YYDKDF (reference sequence). The CDR3 sequence: CATSREQVHYGYTF. CDR3 DNA: TGTGCCACCAGCAGAGAACAGGTCCACTATGGCTACACCTTC.

The V call is TRBV7-2, the J call TRBJ2-1; 7 nucleotides line up with TRBD2. The CDR3 loop spans 16 amino acids. The germline V gene encodes CDR1 SGHTA and CDR2 FQGNSA. J gave up 1 base and V 4 bases, and 7 bases lay outside the gene matches. The CDR3 DNA reads TGTGCCAGCAGCTCCCCTGGGAGGGGTTCCTACAATGAGCAGTTCTTC. It encodes CASSSPGRGSYNEQFF.

This chain connects TRBV5-1 to TRBJ1-1; tentative D call: TRBD1 (5 bases). CDR3 size: 16 residues. Germline assignment: CDR1 SGHRS and CDR2 YFSETQ. V lost 4 bases, J lost 1 base, and 17 bases lay in between. This chain's CDR3 is CASSTQGPEGNTEAFF. The CDR3 DNA reads TGCGCCAGCAGCACCCAGGGACCGGAGGGGAACACTGAAGCTTTCTTT.

The rearrangement links TRBV7-9 to TRBJ2-1; 7 bases line up with TRBD2. Looked up from germline, CDR1 is SEHNR and CDR2 is FQNEAQ (reference sequence). There are 16 residues in the CDR3. Germline trimming cut 5 bases from V and 4 bases from J; bases unmatched to any gene: 11. CDR3 protein: CASSTPGGGTYNEQFF. Written as DNA, the CDR3 is TGTGCCAGCAGCACCCCCGGCGGGGGAACTTACAATGAGCAGTTCTTC.

The chain has TRBV9 and TRBJ2-7; a possible D gene is TRBD2 (7 bases). The CDR3 totals 15 residues. The germline V gene has CDR1 SGDLS and CDR2 YYNGEE. The V end was cut by 0 bases, the J end by 5 bases, with 15 bases between. The CDR3 loop reads CASSVGLGGLNEQYF. The CDR3 DNA sequence: TGTGCCAGCAGCGTAGGGCTCGGGGGGCTCAACGAGCAGTACTTC.

This clone has just one count. This chain links TRBV27 with TRBJ1-1, with TRBD1 as a possible D gene (5 bases). This CDR3 is 17 amino acids long. CDR1 and CDR2 from the germline V gene are MNHEY and SMNVEV (reference sequence). Trimming left V 5 bases short and J 4 bases short, with 23 bases between. The CDR3 reads CASSPSDTLEGSTEAFF. For the CDR3, the DNA is TGTGCCAGCAGTCCCTCGGATACACTGGAGGGGAGCACTGAAGCTTTCTTT.

V is TRBV12-5 and J is TRBJ2-5, with D perhaps matching TRBD1 (7 bases). The germline V and J ends were trimmed by 2 bases and 4 bases, with 8 bases remaining between them. The germline CDR1 and CDR2 sequences are LGHNT and FRNRAP. CDR3 length: 13 residues. CDR3 nucleotide sequence: TGTGCTAGTGGTTTGCAGGGGGGAGAGACCCAGTACTTC. This gives the protein CASGLQGGETQYF.

V is TRBV11-2 and J is TRBJ1-2; the D is unclear. CDR1 and CDR2 (germline): SGHAT, FQNNGV. This CDR3 is built from 14 residues. Between the trimmed V and J ends, which lost 5 bases and 4 bases, there was a span of 14 bases. CDR3: CASSPLNRVYGYTF. The CDR3 nucleotides read TGTGCCAGCAGCCCCCTAAATAGAGTCTATGGCTACACCTTC.